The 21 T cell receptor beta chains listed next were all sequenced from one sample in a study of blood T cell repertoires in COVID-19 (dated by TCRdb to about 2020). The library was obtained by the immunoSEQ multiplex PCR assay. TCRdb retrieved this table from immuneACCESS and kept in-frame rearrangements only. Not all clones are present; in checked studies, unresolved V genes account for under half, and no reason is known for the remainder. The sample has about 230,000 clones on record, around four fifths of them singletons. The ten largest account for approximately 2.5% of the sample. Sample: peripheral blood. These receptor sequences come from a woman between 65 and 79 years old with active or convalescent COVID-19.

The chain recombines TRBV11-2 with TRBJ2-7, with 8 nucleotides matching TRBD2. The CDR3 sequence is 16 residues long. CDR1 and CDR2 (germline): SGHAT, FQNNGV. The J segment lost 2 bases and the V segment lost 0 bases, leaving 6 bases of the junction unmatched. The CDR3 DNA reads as TGTGCCAGCAGCTTAGATCAGAACGGGAGGGCCTACGAGCAGTACTTC. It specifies CASSLDQNGRAYEQYF.

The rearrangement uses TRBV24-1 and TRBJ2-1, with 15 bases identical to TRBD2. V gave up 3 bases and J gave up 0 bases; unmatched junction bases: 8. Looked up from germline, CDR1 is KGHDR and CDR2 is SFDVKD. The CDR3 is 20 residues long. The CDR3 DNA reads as TGTGCCACCAGTGATCCGGGACTAGCGGGAGGCCGGAGCTCCTACAATGAGCAGTTCTTC. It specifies CATSDPGLAGGRSSYNEQFF.

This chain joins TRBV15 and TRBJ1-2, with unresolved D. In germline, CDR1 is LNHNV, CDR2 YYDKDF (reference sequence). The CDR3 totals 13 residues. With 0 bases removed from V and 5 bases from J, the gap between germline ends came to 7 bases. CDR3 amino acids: CATSRDSLYGYTF. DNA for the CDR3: TGTGCCACCAGCAGAGACTCCTTATATGGCTACACCTTC.

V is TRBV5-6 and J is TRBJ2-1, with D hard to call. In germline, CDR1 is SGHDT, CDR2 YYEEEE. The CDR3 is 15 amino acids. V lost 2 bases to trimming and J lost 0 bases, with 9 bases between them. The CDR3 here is CASSFPFLSYNEQFF. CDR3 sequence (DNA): TGTGCCAGCAGCTTCCCTTTCCTCTCCTACAATGAGCAGTTCTTC.

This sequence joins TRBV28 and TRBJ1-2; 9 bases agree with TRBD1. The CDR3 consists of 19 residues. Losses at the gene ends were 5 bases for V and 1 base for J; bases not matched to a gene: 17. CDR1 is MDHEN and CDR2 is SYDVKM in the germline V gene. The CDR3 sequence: CASSRRSYLRDRDNYGYTF. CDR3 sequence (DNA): TGTGCCAGCAGTCGCCGATCTTACCTCCGGGACAGGGATAACTATGGCTACACCTTC.

The CDR3 sequence: CASTLSRGNTEAFF. The CDR3 DNA reads TGTGCCAGCACCCTTAGCCGGGGGAACACTGAAGCTTTCTTT. This sequence joins TRBV11-2 and TRBJ1-1; D remains unclear. CDR3 length: 14 residues. Germline assignment: CDR1 SGHAT and CDR2 FQNNGV. V lost 7 bases and J lost 1, with 13 bases in between.

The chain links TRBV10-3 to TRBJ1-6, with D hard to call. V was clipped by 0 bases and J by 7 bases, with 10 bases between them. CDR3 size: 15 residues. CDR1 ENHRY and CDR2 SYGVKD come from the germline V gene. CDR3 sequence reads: CAISESRGNNSPLHF. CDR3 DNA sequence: TGTGCCATCAGTGAGTCACGAGGGAACAATTCACCCCTCCACTTT.

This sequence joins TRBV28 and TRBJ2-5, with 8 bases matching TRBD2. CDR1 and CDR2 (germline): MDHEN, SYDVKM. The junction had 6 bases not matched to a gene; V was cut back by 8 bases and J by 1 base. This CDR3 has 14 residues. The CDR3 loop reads CASRGAGGQETQYF. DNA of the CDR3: TGTGCCAGCCGTGGGGCGGGGGGCCAAGAGACCCAGTACTTC.

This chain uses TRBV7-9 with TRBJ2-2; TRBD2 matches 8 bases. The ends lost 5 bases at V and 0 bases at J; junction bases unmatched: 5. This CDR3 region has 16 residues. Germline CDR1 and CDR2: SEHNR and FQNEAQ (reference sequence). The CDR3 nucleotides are TGTGCCAGCAGCGGCCGGGAGGGCTCGAACACCGGGGAGCTGTTTTTT. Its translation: CASSGREGSNTGELFF. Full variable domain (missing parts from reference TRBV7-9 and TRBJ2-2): DTGVSQNPRHKITKRGQNVTFRCDPISEHNRLYWYRQTLGQGPEFLTYFQNEAQLEKSRLLSDRFSAERPKGSFSTLEIQRTEQGDSAMYLCASSGREGSNTGELFFGEGSRLTVL.

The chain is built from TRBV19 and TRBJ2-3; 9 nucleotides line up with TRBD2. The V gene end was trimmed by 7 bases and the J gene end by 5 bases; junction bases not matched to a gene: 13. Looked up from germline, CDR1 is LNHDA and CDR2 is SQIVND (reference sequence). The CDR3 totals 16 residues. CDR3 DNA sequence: TGTGCCAGTACCTTGGGAGCGGGGGGCCCAGGAGATACGCAGTATTTT. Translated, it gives CASTLGAGGPGDTQYF.

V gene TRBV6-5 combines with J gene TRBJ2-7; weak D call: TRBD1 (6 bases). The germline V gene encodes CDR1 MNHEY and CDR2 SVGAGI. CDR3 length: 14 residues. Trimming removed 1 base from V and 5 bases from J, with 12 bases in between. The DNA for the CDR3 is TGTGCCAGCAGTTACTTAGGGGGAGCGAACGAGCAGTACTTC. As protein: CASSYLGGANEQYF.

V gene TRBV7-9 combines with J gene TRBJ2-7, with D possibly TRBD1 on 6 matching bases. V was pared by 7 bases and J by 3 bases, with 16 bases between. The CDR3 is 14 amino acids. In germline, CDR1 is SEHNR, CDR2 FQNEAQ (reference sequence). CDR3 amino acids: CASTVSGHLYEQYF. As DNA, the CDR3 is TGTGCCAGCACCGTATCGGGACACCTCTACGAGCAGTACTTC.

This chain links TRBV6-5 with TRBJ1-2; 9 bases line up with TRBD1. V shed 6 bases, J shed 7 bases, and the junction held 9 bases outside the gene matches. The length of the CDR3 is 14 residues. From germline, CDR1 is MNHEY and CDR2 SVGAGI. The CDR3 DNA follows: TGTGCCAGCAGCGTGGGACAGGGAATAGGTGGCTACACCTTC. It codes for CASSVGQGIGGYTF.

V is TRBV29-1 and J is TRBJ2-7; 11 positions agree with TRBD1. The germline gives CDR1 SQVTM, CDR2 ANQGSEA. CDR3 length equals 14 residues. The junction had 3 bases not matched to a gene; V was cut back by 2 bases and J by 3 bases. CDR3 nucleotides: TGCAGCGTTGAATCGGGGACAGGGGGCTACGAGCAGTACTTC. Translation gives CSVESGTGGYEQYF.

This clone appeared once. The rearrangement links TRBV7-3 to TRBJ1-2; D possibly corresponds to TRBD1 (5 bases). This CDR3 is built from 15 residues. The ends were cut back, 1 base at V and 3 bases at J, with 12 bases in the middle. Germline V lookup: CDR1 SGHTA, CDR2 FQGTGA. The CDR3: CASSLKGGTDYGYTF. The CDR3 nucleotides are TGTGCCAGCAGCTTAAAGGGCGGGACGGACTATGGCTACACCTTC.

CDR3 in amino acids: CASSLAGQKETQYF. CDR3 bases: TGTGCCAGCAGCTTAGCGGGACAGAAAGAGACCCAGTACTTC. The genes are TRBV7-2 and TRBJ2-5, with 7 bases fitting TRBD1. This CDR3 has 14 residues. V shed 0 bases, J shed 3 bases, and the junction held 1 base outside the gene matches. The V gene's germline CDR1 is SGHTA and CDR2 FQGNSA.

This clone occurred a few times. This chain's CDR3 is CASRGQGSSGELFF. CDR3 DNA sequence: TGTGCCAGCCGGGGACAGGGGTCATCCGGGGAGCTGTTTTTT. The rearrangement uses TRBV28 and TRBJ2-2, with 10 bases that match TRBD1. Germline V gene sequence: CDR1 MDHEN, CDR2 SYDVKM. The CDR3 spans 14 residues. V lost 8 bases, J lost 6 bases, and 6 bases stayed unmatched.

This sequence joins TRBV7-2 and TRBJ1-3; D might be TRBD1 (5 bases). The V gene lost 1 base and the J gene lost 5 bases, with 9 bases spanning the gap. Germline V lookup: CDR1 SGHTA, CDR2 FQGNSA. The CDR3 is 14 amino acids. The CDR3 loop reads CASSLGQSRNTIYF. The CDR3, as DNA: TGTGCCAGCAGCTTAGGACAGTCCCGAAACACCATATATTTT.

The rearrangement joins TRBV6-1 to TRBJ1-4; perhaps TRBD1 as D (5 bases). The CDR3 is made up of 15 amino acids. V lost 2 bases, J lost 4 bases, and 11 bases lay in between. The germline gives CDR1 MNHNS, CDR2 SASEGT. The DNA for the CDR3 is TGTGCCAGCAGTGAAAATCGGGGACTTAATGAAAAACTGTTTTTT. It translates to CASSENRGLNEKLFF.

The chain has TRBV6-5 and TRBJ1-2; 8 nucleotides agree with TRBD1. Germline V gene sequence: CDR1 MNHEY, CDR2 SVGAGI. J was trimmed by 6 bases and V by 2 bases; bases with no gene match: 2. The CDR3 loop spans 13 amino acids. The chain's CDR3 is CASSYGTGHGYTF. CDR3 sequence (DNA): TGTGCCAGCAGTTACGGGACAGGTCATGGCTACACCTTC.

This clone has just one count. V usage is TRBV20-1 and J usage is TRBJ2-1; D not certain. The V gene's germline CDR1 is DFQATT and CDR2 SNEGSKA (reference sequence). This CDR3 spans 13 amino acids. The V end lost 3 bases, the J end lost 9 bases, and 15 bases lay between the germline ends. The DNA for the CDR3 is TGCAGTGCTAGTTCCGGGTTCACCGGTGAGCAGTTCTTC. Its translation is CSASSGFTGEQFF.